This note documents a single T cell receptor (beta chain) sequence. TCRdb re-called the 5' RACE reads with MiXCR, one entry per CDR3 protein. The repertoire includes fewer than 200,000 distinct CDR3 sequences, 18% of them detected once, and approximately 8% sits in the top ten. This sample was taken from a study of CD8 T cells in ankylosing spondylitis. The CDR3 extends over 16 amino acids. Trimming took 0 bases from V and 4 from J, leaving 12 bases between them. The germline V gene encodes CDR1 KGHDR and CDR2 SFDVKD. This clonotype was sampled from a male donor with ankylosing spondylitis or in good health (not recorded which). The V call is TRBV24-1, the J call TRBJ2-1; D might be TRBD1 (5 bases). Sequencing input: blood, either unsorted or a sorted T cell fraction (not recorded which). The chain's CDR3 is CATSDLWQGLYNEQFF. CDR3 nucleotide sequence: TGTGCCACCAGTGATTTGTGGCAGGGCCTTTACAATGAGCAGTTCTTC.